The present T cell receptor beta chain was sequenced within a study of identical twins. MiXCR, run by TCRdb on the 5' RACE reads, gives a single entry per CDR3 protein. The top ten clones hold roughly 1.6% of a sample with about 810,000 distinct CDR3 sequences, approximately 13% of them seen once. V was cut by 3 bases and J by 7 bases, with 8 bases left in between. This CDR3 has 11 amino acids. Germline V CDR1 and CDR2: SGHNT, YYREEE (reference sequence). This sample also appeared in a second study, on yellow fever vaccine responses in identical twins.

The specimen was PBMCs. V usage is TRBV5-4 and J usage is TRBJ2-7; D is uncertain. The sequence came from a woman under 30 in good health. In DNA form, the CDR3 reads TGTGCCAGCAGCTCACCGAGAGAGCAGTACTTC. Its protein is CASSSPREQYF.